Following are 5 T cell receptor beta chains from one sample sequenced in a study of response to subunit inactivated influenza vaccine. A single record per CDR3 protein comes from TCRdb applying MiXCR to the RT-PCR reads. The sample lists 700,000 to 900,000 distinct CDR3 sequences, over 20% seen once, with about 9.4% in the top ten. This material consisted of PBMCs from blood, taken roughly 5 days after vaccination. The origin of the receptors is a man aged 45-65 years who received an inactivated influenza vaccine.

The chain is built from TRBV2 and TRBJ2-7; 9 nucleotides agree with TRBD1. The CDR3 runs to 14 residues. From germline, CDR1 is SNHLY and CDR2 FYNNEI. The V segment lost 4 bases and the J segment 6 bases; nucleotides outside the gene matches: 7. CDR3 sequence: CASSVTGGGGEQYF. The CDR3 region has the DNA TGTGCCAGCAGTGTAACAGGGGGCGGGGGCGAGCAGTACTTC.

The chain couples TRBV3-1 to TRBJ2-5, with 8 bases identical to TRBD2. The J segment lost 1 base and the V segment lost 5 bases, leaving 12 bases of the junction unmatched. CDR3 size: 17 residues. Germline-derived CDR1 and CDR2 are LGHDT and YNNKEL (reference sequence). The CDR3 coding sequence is TGTGCCAGCAGCGAAAGGAGCGGCGGGGGGCCCCAAGAGACCCAGTACTTC. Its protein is CASSERSGGGPQETQYF.

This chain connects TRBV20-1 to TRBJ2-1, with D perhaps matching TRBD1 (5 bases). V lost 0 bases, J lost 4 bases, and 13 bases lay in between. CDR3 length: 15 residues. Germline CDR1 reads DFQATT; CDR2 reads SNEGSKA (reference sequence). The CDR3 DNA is TGCAGTGCTAGAGATGGGGCCAGCGTATACAATGAGCAGTTCTTC. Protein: CSARDGASVYNEQFF.

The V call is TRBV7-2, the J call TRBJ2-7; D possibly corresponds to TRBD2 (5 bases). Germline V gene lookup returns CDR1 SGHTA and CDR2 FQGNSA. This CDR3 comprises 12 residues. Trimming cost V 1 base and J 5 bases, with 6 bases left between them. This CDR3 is CASSLGTDEQYF. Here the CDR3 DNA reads TGTGCCAGCAGCTTAGGGACTGACGAGCAGTACTTC.

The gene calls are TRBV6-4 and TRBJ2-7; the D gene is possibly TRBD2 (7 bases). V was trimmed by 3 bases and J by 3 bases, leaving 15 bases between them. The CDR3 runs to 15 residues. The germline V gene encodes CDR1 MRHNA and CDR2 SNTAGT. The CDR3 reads CASSELAGAYYEQYF. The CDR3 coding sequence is TGTGCCAGCAGTGAGCTGGCGGGGGCCTACTACGAGCAGTACTTC.